These 2 T cell receptor beta chains came from one sample sequenced in a study of CD4 T cells in relation to SARS-CoV-2 and coronaviruses. Unexposed donor CD4+ T cells date from about 2011-2018, before the COVID-19 pandemic. Isolation of CD4+ T cells took place after approximately eleven days in culture. Sequenced by immunoSEQ multiplex PCR; TCRdb stores in-frame clones only, minus some. The sample has more than 25,000 clones; approximately 80% are singletons. Antigens for these TCRs are unknown. Specimen: CD4+ T cells from PBMCs, cultured in vitro. These receptors originate from a human donor in good health.

The V call is TRBV6-5, the J call TRBJ1-2; D ambiguous. CDR1 is MNHEY and CDR2 is SVGAGI in the germline V gene. V was pared by 8 bases and J by 5 bases, with 6 bases between. The CDR3 consists of 10 residues. The CDR3 reads CASFNYGYTF. CDR3 nucleotides: TGTGCCAGCTTTAATTATGGCTACACCTTC.

The chain carries TRBV10-3 and TRBJ2-7, with 11 nucleotides matching TRBD1. CDR3 length: 15 residues. Germline CDR1 is ENHRY and CDR2 is SYGVKD. V lost 3 bases, J lost 8 bases, and 9 bases stayed unmatched. The CDR3: CAISEGQGAASKQYF. The CDR3 coding sequence is TGTGCCATCAGTGAAGGACAGGGGGCCGCTAGTAAGCAGTACTTC.